The rows below give T cell receptor beta chains drawn from one sample of a study of PD-1 blockade in mismatch repair-deficient tumors. The repertoire was sequenced with immunoSEQ multiplex PCR; TCRdb's copy has only in-frame clones and lacks some. Here the sample spans 45,000 to 60,000 clones, roughly 75% being singletons. The sample consisted of peripheral blood, taken 4 weeks after starting pembrolizumab. All receptors come from an adult with mismatch repair-deficient cancer. CDR3s include the opening cysteine and the closing phenylalanine or tryptophan.

TRBV18	CASSPWTDQVEAFF
TRBV9	CASSVLSGQGGTDTQYF
TRBV5-1	CASSLARGESYEQYF
TRBV9	CASSVGRNSGANVLTF
TRBV7-8	CASSETGEGEAFF
TRBV11-3	CASSRDDIPTGELFF
TRBV5-5	CASSSTSGRSVETQYF
TRBV18	CASSPRSQGAALSNQPQHF
TRBV25-1	CASLGPMGPAEAFF
TRBV5-6	CASRLEDSGNQPQHF
TRBV5-6	CASSLEPYNEQFF
TRBV5-5	CASSLGLAGSTDTQYF
TRBV4-3	CASSQDPGQYTEAFF
TRBV15	CATSGGGLNTEAFF
TRBV6-6	CASSYGGDYGYTF
TRBV7-9	CASSLLVWHEQYF
TRBV6-1	CASSEVRPRDEQFF
TRBV7-9	CASRRKGPNEKLFF
TRBV7-9	CASSLDGGGYTF
TRBV18	CASSPSGGGYGYTF
TRBV6-4	CASSREEGTEAFF
TRBV7-6	CASSNTGFDGYTF
TRBV7-2	CASSSYVGNTIYF
TRBV29-1	CSGGTTYEQYF
TRBV7-3	CASSLDPNTGELFF
TRBV5-1	CASSLATQASNTF
TRBV7-3	CASSSPPASGNEQFF
TRBV18	CASSPKTGVTGELFF
TRBV7-8	CASSLDGRNTGELFF
TRBV25-1	CASGVWRGRETQYF
TRBV6-4	CASVGGLAGPLGYNEQFF
TRBV27	CASQSLAKNIQYF
TRBV5-4	CASSLGQANYEQYF
TRBV19	CASSTPGLAYEQYF
TRBV4-1	CASSHGQGPNLAKNIQYF
TRBV4-3	CASSHLQGEDQPQHF
TRBV6-5	CASSFQIGRGWNEQFF
TRBV9	CASSVDGQGSGELFF
TRBV27	CASSEDPGATLSYTF
TRBV5-1	CASSLAGPLTEAFF
TRBV11-1	CASSLEGRTGEETQYF
TRBV9	CASSQEGNTEAFF
TRBV4-1	CASSHRLGTSVYPGNTIYF
TRBV5-1	CASSLGGSTDTQYF
TRBV10-3	CAISESPTGSSGYTF
TRBV5-3	CARSLVDNEQFF
TRBV19	CATEGEVKNIQYF
TRBV6-5	CASSSRQGNNQPQHF
TRBV29-1	CSVCQGFDEQYF
TRBV20-1	CSARDLETQYF
TRBV19	CASSIGRDYNEQFF
TRBV9	CASSVADSYEQYF
TRBV9	CASSAPSGSLNEQFF
TRBV7-3	CASSRKGLADYNEQFF
TRBV14	CASRQRGAGDTQYF
TRBV5-1	CAGSSGQGNYGYTF
TRBV9	CASSVGGTGGKNTEAFF